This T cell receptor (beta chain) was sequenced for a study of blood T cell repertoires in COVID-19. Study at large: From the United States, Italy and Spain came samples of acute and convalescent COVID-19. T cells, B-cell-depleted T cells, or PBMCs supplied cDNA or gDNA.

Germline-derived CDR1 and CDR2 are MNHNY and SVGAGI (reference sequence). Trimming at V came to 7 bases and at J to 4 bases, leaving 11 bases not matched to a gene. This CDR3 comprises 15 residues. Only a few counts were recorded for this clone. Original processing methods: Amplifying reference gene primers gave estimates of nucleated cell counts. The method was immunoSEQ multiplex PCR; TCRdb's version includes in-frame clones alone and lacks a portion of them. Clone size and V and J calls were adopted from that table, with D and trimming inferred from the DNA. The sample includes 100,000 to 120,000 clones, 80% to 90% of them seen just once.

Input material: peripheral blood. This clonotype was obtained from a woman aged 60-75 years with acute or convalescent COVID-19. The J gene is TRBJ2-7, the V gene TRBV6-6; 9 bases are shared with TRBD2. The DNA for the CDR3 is TGTGCCAGCACCCTGGGATCTAGCGGGGAGTACGAGCAGTACTTC. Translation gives CASTLGSSGEYEQYF.